Presented here are 24 T cell receptor beta chains from one specimen sequenced in a study of cytomegalovirus exposure and HLA in healthy donors. The PCR had 60 Vbeta and 13 Jbeta primers. The method was immunoSEQ multiplex PCR; TCRdb's version includes in-frame clones alone and lacks a portion of them. This sample carries roughly 150,000 clones, more than 60% of them seen once, and the ten largest clones take less than 15%. Sequenced input: PBMCs. These receptors originate from a man in his forties in good health and CMV-seropositive.

The chain recombines TRBV18 with TRBJ2-3; 8 positions agree with TRBD1. Germline V CDR1 and CDR2: KGHSH, LQKENI. CDR3 size: 15 residues. V lost 1 base, J lost 5 bases, and 5 bases stayed unmatched. The CDR3 sequence: CASSPQQGAKDTQYF. The DNA of the CDR3 is TGTGCCAGCTCACCACAGCAGGGGGCTAAAGATACGCAGTATTTT.

The chain carries TRBV2 and TRBJ2-3; TRBD1 might be the D (6 bases). V shed 7 bases and J shed 4 bases, with 6 bases lying between them. The germline CDR1 and CDR2 sequences are SNHLY and FYNNEI. This CDR3 is 11 amino acids long. CDR3: CASKGADTQYF. The CDR3 bases are TGTGCCAGCAAGGGGGCAGATACGCAGTATTTT.

This clone was observed once. CDR3 loop: CASSQSADTQYF. Written as DNA, the CDR3 is TGCGCCAGCAGCCAGAGTGCAGATACGCAGTATTTT. The V call is TRBV4-1, the J call TRBJ2-3; D not resolved. Germline V CDR1 and CDR2: MGHRA, YSYEKL. The CDR3 runs to 12 residues. The germline V and J ends were trimmed by 3 bases and 4 bases, with 5 bases remaining between them.

This chain links TRBV6-5 with TRBJ1-2; 7 bases match TRBD1. Trimming cost V 0 bases and J 12 bases; bases outside gene matches: 10. The germline V gene has CDR1 MNHEY and CDR2 SVGAGI. This CDR3 comprises 14 residues. CDR3: CASSYSKQGSVDTF. CDR3 in DNA: TGTGCCAGCAGTTACTCGAAACAGGGGTCCGTTGACACCTTC.

The V gene is TRBV4-1, the J gene TRBJ2-5, with D perhaps TRBD2 (6 bases). Trimming removed 1 base at V and 3 bases at J, with 21 bases between. CDR3 length: 18 residues. CDR1 and CDR2 (germline): MGHRA, YSYEKL. The CDR3 DNA reads as TGCGCCAGCAGCCAAGTACCCAATTTGGGTAGCGGTAAAGAGACCCAGTACTTC. It is translated as CASSQVPNLGSGKETQYF.

This clone was counted between two and nine times. CDR3 DNA: TGTGCCAGCAGCTTTATAGCGGGAGCAAGGGGGAATGAGCAGTTCTTC. Its translation: CASSFIAGARGNEQFF. The chain links TRBV7-9 to TRBJ2-1; TRBD2 matches at 9 bases. CDR1 SEHNR and CDR2 FQNEAQ come from the germline V gene (reference sequence). This CDR3 region has 16 residues. J lost 7 bases, V lost 3 bases, and 10 bases had no gene match.

The V call is TRBV5-6, the J call TRBJ2-3, with TRBD2 matching over 8 bases. This CDR3 has 18 amino acids. Germline V lookup: CDR1 SGHDT, CDR2 YYEEEE. V was clipped by 2 bases and J by 4 bases; unmatched bases: 15. The CDR3 is CASSFSPSAGGRADTQYF. CDR3 bases: TGTGCCAGCAGCTTCTCCCCCTCTGCGGGAGGTAGGGCAGATACGCAGTATTTT.

This chain connects TRBV6-1 to TRBJ2-5; 7 positions match TRBD2. The CDR3 spans 15 residues. Trimming at V came to 7 bases and at J to 4 bases, leaving 12 bases not matched to a gene. Germline assignment: CDR1 MNHNS and CDR2 SASEGT. In DNA, the CDR3 is TGTGCCAGCATGGGGGTTTGGGGGAGGGGAGAGACCCAGTACTTC. The encoded protein is CASMGVWGRGETQYF.

This chain's CDR3 is CSVVGGDEKLFF. DNA for the CDR3: TGCAGCGTTGTAGGGGGGGATGAAAAACTGTTTTTT. This chain uses TRBV29-1 with TRBJ1-4; perhaps TRBD1 as D (6 bases). In germline, CDR1 is SQVTM, CDR2 ANQGSEA. V was trimmed by 4 bases and J by 6 bases, leaving 9 bases between them. This CDR3 is built from 12 residues.

The chain carries TRBV9 and TRBJ2-1, with 9 bases aligning to TRBD2. J gave up 4 bases and V 0 bases, and 11 bases lay outside the gene matches. The CDR3 is 18 amino acids. CDR1 is SGDLS, CDR2 YYNGEE, per germline. The CDR3 is CASSVAASGTLPYNEQFF. CDR3 nucleotides: TGTGCCAGCAGCGTAGCTGCTAGCGGGACCCTTCCGTACAATGAGCAGTTCTTC.

J is TRBJ1-3 and V is TRBV29-1, with D possibly matching TRBD1 (6 bases). V dropped 6 bases and J dropped 1 base, with 10 bases sitting between them. Per the germline V gene, CDR1 is SQVTM and CDR2 is ANQGSEA. The CDR3 sequence is 13 residues long. The chain's CDR3 is CSVLQGSGNTIYF. For the CDR3, the DNA is TGCAGCGTCTTACAGGGTTCTGGAAACACCATATATTTT.

In its sample, this clone was seen many times. The germline gene is not matched at one end of the junction; a read error may be the cause. The identical CDR3 is also encoded by other nucleotide sequences in the sample. The V and J genes are TRBV7-9 and TRBJ1-2; perhaps TRBD1 as D (6 bases). CDR1 and CDR2 from the germline V gene are SEHNR and FQNEAQ (reference sequence). The CDR3 runs 17 residues. CDR3 nucleotide sequence: TGCGCCAGCAGCCAAGATCTATTCAGGGGACACCCCTATGGCTACACCTTC. Amino acids: CASSQDLFRGHPYGYTF.

The V gene is TRBV5-1, the J gene TRBJ2-7; TRBD1 agrees at 8 bases. The germline CDR1 and CDR2 sequences are SGHRS and YFSETQ. The CDR3 is 14 residues long. J lost 6 bases, V lost 3 bases, and 8 bases had no gene match. This CDR3 is CASSSGTGLREQYF. Here the CDR3 DNA reads TGCGCCAGCAGCTCCGGGACAGGCCTTCGCGAGCAGTACTTC.

The V call is TRBV9, the J call TRBJ2-1, with TRBD2 matching over 7 bases. This CDR3 is 15 amino acids long. The junction had 11 bases not matched to a gene; V was cut back by 4 bases and J by 7 bases. From germline, CDR1 is SGDLS and CDR2 YYNGEE. CDR3 region: CASSPTSLLQNEQFF. CDR3 coding DNA: TGTGCCAGCAGCCCGACTAGCCTTCTTCAAAATGAGCAGTTCTTC.

This sequence joins TRBV5-1 and TRBJ2-3; 8 bases align to TRBD1. CDR3 size: 15 residues. V was clipped by 0 bases and J by 3 bases; unmatched bases: 3. Looked up from germline, CDR1 is SGHRS and CDR2 is YFSETQ. As DNA, the CDR3 is TGCGCCAGCAGCTTGGGGACAGGGAGAACAGATACGCAGTATTTT. As protein: CASSLGTGRTDTQYF.

This chain uses TRBV5-1 with TRBJ2-7; a possible D gene is TRBD1 (6 bases). This CDR3 comprises 14 residues. Germline CDR1 and CDR2: SGHRS and YFSETQ. V shed 0 bases and J shed 7 bases, with 14 bases lying between them. Here the CDR3 reads CASSLEGTRSEQYF. In DNA, the CDR3 is TGCGCCAGCAGCTTGGAGGGGACAAGAAGTGAGCAGTACTTC.

CDR3 DNA sequence: TGCGCCAGCAGCTTGGGTCTAGCGGGTGCAGAGACCCAGTACTTC. This sequence encodes CASSLGLAGAETQYF. This chain links TRBV5-1 with TRBJ2-5; 8 bases match TRBD2. With V trimmed by 0 bases and J by 4 bases, 5 bases remained unmatched. The CDR3 is 15 amino acids. The germline V gene has CDR1 SGHRS and CDR2 YFSETQ.

The chain uses TRBV19 and TRBJ2-5; 8 positions agree with TRBD1. The assigned J gene may be wrong: the sequence end matches TRBJ2-7 better. This CDR3 is 17 amino acids long. Germline V gene data show CDR1 as LNHDA and CDR2 as SQIVND (reference sequence). CDR3 sequence reads: CASSVLSAGTGFYEQYF. DNA for the CDR3: TGTGCCAGTAGTGTTCTCTCAGCAGGGACAGGTTTTTACGAGCAGTACTTC.

V and J are TRBV19 and TRBJ1-1; D may be TRBD1 (5 bases). This CDR3 is 15 amino acids long. The germline V gene has CDR1 LNHDA and CDR2 SQIVND (reference sequence). V lost 1 base, J lost 0 bases, and 9 bases lay in between. The CDR3 DNA sequence: TGTGCCAGTAGTATAGGGGGACTGGTGAACACTGAAGCTTTCTTT. Protein product: CASSIGGLVNTEAFF. Using reference TRBV19 and TRBJ1-1 for the parts outside the CDR3, the full variable domain is DGGITQSPKYLFRKEGQNVTLSCEQNLNHDAMYWYRQDPGQGLRLIYYSQIVNDFQKGDIAEGYSVSREKKESFPLTVTSAQKNPTAFYLCASSIGGLVNTEAFFGQGTRLTVV.

A note on this clone: Without the conserved terminal phenylalanine or tryptophan, this CDR3 likely stems from a read error. As DNA, the CDR3 is TGTGCCAGCAGCCAAATACAGGGTAGGGGCGATTACGGCGGCTACACCCTC. This translates into CASSQIQGRGDYGGYTL. J is TRBJ1-2 and V is TRBV4-2; perhaps TRBD1 as D (6 bases). The CDR3 loop spans 17 amino acids. Germline CDR1 reads LGHNA; CDR2 reads YNFKEQ. The V gene lost 2 bases and the J gene lost 8 bases, with 24 bases spanning the gap.

J is TRBJ2-7 and V is TRBV10-3; 12 positions agree with TRBD2. Germline loops: CDR1 ENHRY, CDR2 SYGVKD. The CDR3 has 15 amino acids. J lost 5 bases, V lost 7 bases, and 9 bases had no gene match. CDR3 DNA sequence: TGTGCCATCACCGAGAGACTAGCGGGAGCCCACGAGCAGTACTTC. Protein product: CAITERLAGAHEQYF.

The V and J genes are TRBV10-3 and TRBJ1-3; tentatively, D is TRBD1 (5 bases). Trimming removed 11 bases from V and 2 bases from J, with 10 bases in between. Germline loops: CDR1 ENHRY, CDR2 SYGVKD. The CDR3 extends over 12 amino acids. CDR3 DNA sequence: TGTGCCGTTCAGGGTCCTGGAAACACCATATATTTT. It codes for CAVQGPGNTIYF.

In this sample, this clone turned up a few times. CDR3 protein: CASSSPGPDTQYF. CDR3 nucleotides: TGTGCCAGCAGCTCCCCTGGGCCAGATACGCAGTATTTT. The rearrangement links TRBV7-2 to TRBJ2-3; no definite D call. This CDR3 comprises 13 residues. Between the trimmed V and J ends, which lost 4 bases and 4 bases, there was a span of 9 bases. Germline V gene sequence: CDR1 SGHTA, CDR2 FQGNSA.

The CDR3 DNA reads TGTGCCAGCAGCTTGGTGTGGGAGGGCCTCTACGAGCAGTACTTC. Residues: CASSLVWEGLYEQYF. The chain couples TRBV5-6 to TRBJ2-7; the match to TRBD2 covers 7 bases. Germline values: CDR1 SGHDT, CDR2 YYEEEE. V lost 0 bases and J lost 3; bases outside the gene matches: 6. This CDR3 has 15 amino acids.